The rows below give T cell receptor beta chains drawn from one sample of a study of beta chain features in type 1 diabetes. Sequencing was performed with immunoSEQ multiplex PCR; in TCRdb, only in-frame clones are kept and a portion is missing. The sample has approximately 170,000 clones, 6.5% to 9.5% seen once. The source material was central memory CD4+ T cells from blood. These TCRs come from a woman between 35 and 50 years old with type 1 diabetes. Both conserved end residues are part of each CDR3. D genes are given only for firm matches. Clone size is given for some rows only: seen once, a few or many times, or a class if the clone is expanded.

V	J	size	D	DNA	CDR3
TRBV7-9	TRBJ2-3	.	TRBD1	TGTGCCAGCAGCTTAACAGGGGCCGAGACAGATACGCAGTATTTT	CASSLTGAETDTQYF
TRBV29-1	TRBJ2-3	.	.	TGCAGCGTTAGAACAGGGAATTTAGATACGCAGTATTTT	CSVRTGNLDTQYF
TRBV5-1	TRBJ1-1	.	TRBD1	TGCGCCAGCAGCTTCGGGACAGGGGAGTTAACGACTGAAGCTTTCTTT	CASSFGTGELTTEAFF
TRBV5-1	TRBJ2-4	.	TRBD1	TGCGCCAGCAGAGAGGGACAGGGACGGGGCATTCAGTACTTC	CASREGQGRGIQYF
TRBV10-3	TRBJ2-1	.	.	TGTGCCCCCGCTTACGGCGAGGTGGAACTCAATGAGCAGTTCTTC	CAPAYGEVELNEQFF
TRBV7-9	TRBJ1-2	.	TRBD1	TGTGCCAGCACCAGGGACAGGGTCGTATATGGCTACACCTTC	CASTRDRVVYGYTF
TRBV18	TRBJ2-7	few	.	TGTGCCAGCTCACCGGGCGAAAGCTCCTACGAGCAGTACTTC	CASSPGESSYEQYF
TRBV29-1	TRBJ1-4	.	TRBD1	TGCAGCGCTACCGGGACAGGGGGTGAAAAACTGTTTTTT	CSATGTGGEKLFF
TRBV28	TRBJ1-2	.	.	TGTGCCAGCAGTTCCCGGCGTAGGGGAGGCTATGGCTACACCTTC	CASSSRRRGGYGYTF
TRBV5-4	TRBJ2-3	many	.	TGTGCCAGCAGCGGGGCTGAGACAGATACGCAGTATTTT	CASSGAETDTQYF
TRBV7-2	TRBJ2-1	many	TRBD1	TGTGCCAGCAGCGCCGACAGGGGGATCTACAATGAGCAGTTCTTC	CASSADRGIYNEQFF
TRBV29-1	TRBJ1-2	.	TRBD1	TGCAGCGTTGCGGACAGGGGGGGCTATGGCTACACCTTC	CSVADRGGYGYTF
TRBV29-1	TRBJ2-7	many	TRBD1	TGCAGCGTTGCTGGGACAGGGACGACCGAGCAGTACTTC	CSVAGTGTTEQYF
TRBV15	TRBJ2-1	few	TRBD2	TGTGCCACCAGCCCCAAAGGACTAGCGGTACCCAATGAGCAGTTCTTC	CATSPKGLAVPNEQFF
TRBV7-9	TRBJ1-2	.	.	TGTGCCAGCAGTTACTTAGGGGGTTTCGGCTATGGCTACACCTTC	CASSYLGGFGYGYTF
TRBV6-6	TRBJ2-1	few	.	TGTGCCAGCAGTCCTAGCATCAATGAGCAGTTCTTC	CASSPSINEQFF
TRBV28	TRBJ2-5	.	.	TGTGCCAGCCATTCCCCCCAAGAGACCCAGTACTTC	CASHSPQETQYF
TRBV2	TRBJ1-1	many	.	TGTGCCAGCAGTGGACAGGCTGACACTGAAGCTTTCTTT	CASSGQADTEAFF
TRBV11-1	TRBJ2-1	few	.	TGTGCCAGCAGCCCCCGCCGGACACTTTCCTACAATGAGCAGTTCTTC	CASSPRRTLSYNEQFF